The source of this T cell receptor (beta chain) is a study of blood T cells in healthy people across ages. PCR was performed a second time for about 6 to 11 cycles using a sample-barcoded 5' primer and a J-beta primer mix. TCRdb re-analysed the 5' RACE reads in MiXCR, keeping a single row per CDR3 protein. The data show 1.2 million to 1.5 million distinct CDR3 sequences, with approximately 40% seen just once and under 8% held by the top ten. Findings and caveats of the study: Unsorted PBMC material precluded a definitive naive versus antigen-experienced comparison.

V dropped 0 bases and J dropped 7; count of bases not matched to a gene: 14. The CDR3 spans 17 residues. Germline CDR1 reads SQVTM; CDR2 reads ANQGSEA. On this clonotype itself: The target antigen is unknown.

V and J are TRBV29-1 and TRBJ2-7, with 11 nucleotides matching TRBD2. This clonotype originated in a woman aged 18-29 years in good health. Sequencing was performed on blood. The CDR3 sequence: CSVEDYGGLAAYNEQYF. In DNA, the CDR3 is TGCAGCGTTGAAGATTATGGGGGACTAGCGGCTTACAATGAGCAGTACTTC.